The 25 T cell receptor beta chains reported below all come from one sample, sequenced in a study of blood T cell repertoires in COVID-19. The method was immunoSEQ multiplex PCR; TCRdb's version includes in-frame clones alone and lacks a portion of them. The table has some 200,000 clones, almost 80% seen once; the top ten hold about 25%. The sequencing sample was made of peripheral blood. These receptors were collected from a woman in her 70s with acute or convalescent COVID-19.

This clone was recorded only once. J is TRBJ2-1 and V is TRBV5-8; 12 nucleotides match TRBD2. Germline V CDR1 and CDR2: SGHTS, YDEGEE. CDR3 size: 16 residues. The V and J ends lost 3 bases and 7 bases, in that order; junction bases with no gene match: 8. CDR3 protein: CASSWGSGTSGNEQFF. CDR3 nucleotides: TGTGCCAGCAGCTGGGGCTCCGGGACTAGCGGGAATGAGCAGTTCTTC.

The CDR3 is CASSPPWGLAGGNEQFF. The CDR3, as DNA: TGTGCCAGCAGCCCCCCCTGGGGGCTAGCGGGGGGAAATGAGCAGTTCTTC. The V and J genes are TRBV7-9 and TRBJ2-1; 11 bases map to TRBD2. CDR3 length: 17 amino acids. The V gene's germline CDR1 is SEHNR and CDR2 FQNEAQ (reference sequence). V shed 5 bases, J shed 7 bases, and the junction held 13 bases outside the gene matches.

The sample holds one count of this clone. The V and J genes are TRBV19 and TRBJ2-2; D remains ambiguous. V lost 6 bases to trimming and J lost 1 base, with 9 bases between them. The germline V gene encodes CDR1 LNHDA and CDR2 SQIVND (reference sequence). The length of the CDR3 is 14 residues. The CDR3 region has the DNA TGTGCCAGTAGCACTATCGGGAACACCGGGGAGCTGTTTTTT. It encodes CASSTIGNTGELFF.

The DNA for the CDR3 is TGTGCCTGGAGTCTCGGGAGGAGAGAGACCCAGTACTTC. Translated: CAWSLGRRETQYF. The chain uses TRBV30 and TRBJ2-5, with 7 nucleotides matching TRBD2. V lost 2 bases to trimming and J lost 4 bases; unmatched junction nucleotides: 4. The CDR3 has 13 residues. The germline gives CDR1 GTSNPN, CDR2 SVGIG (reference sequence). The variable domain in full, completed from reference TRBV30 and TRBJ2-5, reads SQTIHQWPATLVQPVGSPLSLECTVEGTSNPNLYWYRQAAGRGLQLLFYSVGIGQISSEVPQNLSASRPQDRQFILSSKKLLLSDSGFYLCAWSLGRRETQYFGPGTRLLVL.

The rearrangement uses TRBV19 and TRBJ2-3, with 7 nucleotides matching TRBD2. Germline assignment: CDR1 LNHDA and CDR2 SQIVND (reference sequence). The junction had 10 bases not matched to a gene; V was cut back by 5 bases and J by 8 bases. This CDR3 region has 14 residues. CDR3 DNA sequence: TGTGCCAGTAGTCCAAGCGGGGTCTCTTTTACGCAGTATTTT. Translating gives CASSPSGVSFTQYF.

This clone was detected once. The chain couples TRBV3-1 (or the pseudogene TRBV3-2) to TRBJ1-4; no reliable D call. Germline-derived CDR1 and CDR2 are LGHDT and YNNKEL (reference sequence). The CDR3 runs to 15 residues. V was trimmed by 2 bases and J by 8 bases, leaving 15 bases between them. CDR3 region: CASSQFHSTGEKLFF. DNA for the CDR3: TGTGCCAGCAGCCAATTCCACTCCACCGGGGAAAAACTGTTTTTT.

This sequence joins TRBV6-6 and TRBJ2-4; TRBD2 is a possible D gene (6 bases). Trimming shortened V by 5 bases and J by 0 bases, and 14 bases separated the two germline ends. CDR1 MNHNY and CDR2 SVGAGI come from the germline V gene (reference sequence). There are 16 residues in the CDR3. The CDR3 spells CASSLRAGLAKNIQYF. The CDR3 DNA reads TGTGCCAGCAGTCTCAGGGCGGGACTAGCCAAAAACATTCAGTACTTC.

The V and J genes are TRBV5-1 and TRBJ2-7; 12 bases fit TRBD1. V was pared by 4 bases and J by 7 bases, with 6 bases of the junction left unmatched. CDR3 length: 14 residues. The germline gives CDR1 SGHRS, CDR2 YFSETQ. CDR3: CASSQGTGGVEQYF. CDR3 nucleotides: TGCGCCAGCAGCCAAGGGACAGGGGGCGTAGAGCAGTACTTC.

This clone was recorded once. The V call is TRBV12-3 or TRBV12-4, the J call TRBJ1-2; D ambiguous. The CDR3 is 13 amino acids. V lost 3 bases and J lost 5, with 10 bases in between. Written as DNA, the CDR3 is TGTGCCAGCAGTTTCGCGTCAAGTTATGGCTACACCTTC. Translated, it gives CASSFASSYGYTF.

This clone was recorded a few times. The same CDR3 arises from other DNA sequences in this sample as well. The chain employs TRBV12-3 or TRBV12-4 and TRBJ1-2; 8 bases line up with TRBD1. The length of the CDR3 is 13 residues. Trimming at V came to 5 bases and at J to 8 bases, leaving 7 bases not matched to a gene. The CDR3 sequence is CASSLDRAGGYTF. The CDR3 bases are TGTGCCAGCAGTCTGGACAGGGCGGGCGGCTACACCTTC.

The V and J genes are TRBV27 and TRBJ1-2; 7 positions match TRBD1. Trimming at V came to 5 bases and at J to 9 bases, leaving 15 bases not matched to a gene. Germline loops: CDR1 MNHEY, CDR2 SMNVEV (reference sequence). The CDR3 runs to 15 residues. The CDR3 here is CASSTLGQYTIRYTF. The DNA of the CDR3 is TGTGCCAGCAGTACCTTGGGACAGTACACGATCCGCTACACCTTC.

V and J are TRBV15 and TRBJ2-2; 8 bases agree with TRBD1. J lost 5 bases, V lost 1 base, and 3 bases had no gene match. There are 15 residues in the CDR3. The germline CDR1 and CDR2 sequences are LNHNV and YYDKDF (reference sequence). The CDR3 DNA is TGTGCCACCAGCAGAGGAGGACAGGGAACCGGGGAGCTGTTTTTT. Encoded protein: CATSRGGQGTGELFF. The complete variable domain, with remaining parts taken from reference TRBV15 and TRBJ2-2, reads DAMVIQNPRYQVTQFGKPVTLSCSQTLNHNVMYWYQQKSSQAPKLLFHYYDKDFNNEADTPDNFQSRRPNTSFCFLDIRSPGLGDTAMYLCATSRGGQGTGELFFGEGSRLTVL.

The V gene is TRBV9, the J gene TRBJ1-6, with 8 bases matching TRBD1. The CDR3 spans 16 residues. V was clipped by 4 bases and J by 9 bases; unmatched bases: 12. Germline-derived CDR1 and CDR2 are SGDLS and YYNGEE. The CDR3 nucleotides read TGTGCCAGCAGCAGCCGGACAGGGACGGTGGGTTCACCCCTCCACTTT. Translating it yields CASSSRTGTVGSPLHF.

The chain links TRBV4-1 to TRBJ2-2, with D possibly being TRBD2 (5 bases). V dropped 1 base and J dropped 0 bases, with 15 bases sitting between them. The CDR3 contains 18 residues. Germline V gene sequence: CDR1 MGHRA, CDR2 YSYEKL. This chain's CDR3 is CASSQGPAGATNTGELFF. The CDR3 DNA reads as TGCGCCAGCAGCCAAGGTCCCGCGGGTGCCACGAACACCGGGGAGCTGTTTTTT.

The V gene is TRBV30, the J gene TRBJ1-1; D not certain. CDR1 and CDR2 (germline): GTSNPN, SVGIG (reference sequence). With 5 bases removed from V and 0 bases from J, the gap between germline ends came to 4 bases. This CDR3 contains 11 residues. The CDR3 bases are TGTGCCTGGGGCATGAACACTGAAGCTTTCTTT. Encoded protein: CAWGMNTEAFF.

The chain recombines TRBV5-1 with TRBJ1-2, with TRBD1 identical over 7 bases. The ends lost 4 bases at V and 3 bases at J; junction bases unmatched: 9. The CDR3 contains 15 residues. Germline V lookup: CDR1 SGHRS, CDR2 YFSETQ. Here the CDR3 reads CASSAYRGSDYGYTF. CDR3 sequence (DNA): TGCGCCAGCAGCGCCTACAGGGGATCAGACTATGGCTACACCTTC.

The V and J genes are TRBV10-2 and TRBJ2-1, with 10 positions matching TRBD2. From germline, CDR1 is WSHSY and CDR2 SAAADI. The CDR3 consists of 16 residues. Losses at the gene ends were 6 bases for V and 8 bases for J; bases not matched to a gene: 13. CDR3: CASSATSGTTNDEQFF. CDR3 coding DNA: TGCGCCAGCAGCGCCACTAGCGGGACAACCAATGATGAGCAGTTCTTC.

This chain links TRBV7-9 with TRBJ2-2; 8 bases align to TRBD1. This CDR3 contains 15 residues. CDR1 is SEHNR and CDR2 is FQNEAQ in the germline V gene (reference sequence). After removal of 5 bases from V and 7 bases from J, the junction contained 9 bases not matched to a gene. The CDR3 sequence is CASSPLDRVDGELFF. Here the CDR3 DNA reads TGTGCCAGCAGCCCCTTGGACAGGGTGGACGGGGAGCTGTTTTTT.

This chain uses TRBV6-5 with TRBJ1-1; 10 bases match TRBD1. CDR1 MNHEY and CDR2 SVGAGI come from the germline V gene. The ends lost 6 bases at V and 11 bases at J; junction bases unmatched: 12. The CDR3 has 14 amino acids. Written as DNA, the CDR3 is TGTGCCAGCAGCCTGACAGGGGGCACGCCTACGGCTTTCTTT. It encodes CASSLTGGTPTAFF.

The DNA for the CDR3 is TGTGCCAGTAGTATTTTGGGGGGTTCGACCGGGGAGCTGTTTTTT. Translation: CASSILGGSTGELFF. The genes are TRBV19 and TRBJ2-2; maybe TRBD2 (6 bases). V lost 3 bases, J lost 5 bases, and 13 bases lay in between. This CDR3 region has 15 residues. In germline, CDR1 is LNHDA, CDR2 SQIVND (reference sequence). Full variable domain (outside the CDR3, taken from reference TRBV19 and TRBJ2-2): DGGITQSPKYLFRKEGQNVTLSCEQNLNHDAMYWYRQDPGQGLRLIYYSQIVNDFQKGDIAEGYSVSREKKESFPLTVTSAQKNPTAFYLCASSILGGSTGELFFGEGSRLTVL.

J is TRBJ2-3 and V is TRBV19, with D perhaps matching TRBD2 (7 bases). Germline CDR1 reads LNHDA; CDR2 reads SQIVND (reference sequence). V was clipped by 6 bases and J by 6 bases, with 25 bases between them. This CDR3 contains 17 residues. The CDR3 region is CASRPLGGGSVLDTQYF. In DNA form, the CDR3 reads TGTGCCAGTAGACCCCTCGGGGGCGGGAGCGTTCTGGATACGCAGTATTTT.

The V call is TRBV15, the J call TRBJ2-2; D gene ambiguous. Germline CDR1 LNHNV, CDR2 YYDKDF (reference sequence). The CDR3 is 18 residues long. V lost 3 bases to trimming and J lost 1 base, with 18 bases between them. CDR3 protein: CATSRGMVSDMNTGELFF. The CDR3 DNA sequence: TGTGCCACCAGCAGGGGTATGGTCAGCGATATGAACACCGGGGAGCTGTTTTTT.

The CDR3 DNA sequence: TGCGCCAGCAGACCCCCACCGGCGAACACCGGGGAGCTGTTTTTT. Its translation: CASRPPPANTGELFF. The chain is built from TRBV5-1 and TRBJ2-2; D not resolved. Germline V gene sequence: CDR1 SGHRS, CDR2 YFSETQ. The V end lost 5 bases, the J end lost 0 bases, and 11 bases lay between the germline ends. The CDR3 has 15 residues. Combining the CDR3 with reference TRBV5-1 and TRBJ2-2 gives the whole variable domain KAGVTQTPRYLIKTRGQQVTLSCSPISGHRSVSWYQQTPGQGLQFLFEYFSETQRNKGNFPGRFSGRQFSNSRSEMNVSTLELGDSALYLCASRPPPANTGELFFGEGSRLTVL.

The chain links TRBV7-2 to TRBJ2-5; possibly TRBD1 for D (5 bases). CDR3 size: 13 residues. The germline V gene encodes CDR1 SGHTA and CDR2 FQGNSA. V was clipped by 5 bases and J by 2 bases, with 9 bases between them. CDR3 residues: CASSGDRQETQYF. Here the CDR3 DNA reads TGTGCCAGCAGCGGCGACAGACAAGAGACCCAGTACTTC.

CDR3 nucleotides: TGTGCCAGCAGGCTCGGGGACTACCCTACCGGGGAGCTGTTTTTT. The encoded protein is CASRLGDYPTGELFF. The chain combines TRBV6-6 with TRBJ2-2; TRBD2 agrees at 7 bases. With V trimmed by 6 bases and J by 5 bases, 9 bases remained unmatched. Germline V gene data show CDR1 as MNHNY and CDR2 as SVGAGI (reference sequence). The CDR3 runs 15 residues.